This TCR beta chain appears in the sequencing data of a study of T cells in Graves' hyperthyroidism and ophthalmopathy. The CDR3 sequence is 16 residues long. V was clipped by 4 bases and J by 0 bases, with 14 bases between them. Looked up from germline, CDR1 is SGHAT and CDR2 is FQNNGV. For ophthalmopathy patients, the Clinical Activity Score was at least 3 and the NOSPECS grade at least 4; duration was under 3 months. Exclusion followed for patients with uncontrolled infection, other autoimmune disease, pregnancy or lactation. Amplification yielded TCR beta CDR3 regions, with RNA transcripts as the source. TCR CDR3 regions were first amplified by RT-PCR with HTBI primers. TCRdb reanalysed the multiplex PCR reads using MiXCR and keeps one entry per CDR3 protein. The repertoire includes hundreds of thousands of distinct CDR3 sequences, around 21% of them detected once, and under 35% sits in the top ten.

In this sample, this clonotype turned up many times. Its antigen is still unknown. Whole-study findings and limits: Blood also held most thyroid clonotypes expanded beyond 0.001. Prediction of ophthalmopathy progression came a median approximately 6 months pre-onset.

The receptor was derived from a man aged 30-40 years with Graves' ophthalmopathy. This rearrangement joins TRBV11-2 to TRBJ2-3, with D perhaps matching TRBD2 (6 bases). The specimen was blood. CDR3 DNA: TGTGCCAGCAGCTCCTTTAGCGGCAGTAGCACAGATACGCAGTATTTT. Amino acid sequence: CASSSFSGSSTDTQYF. Full variable domain (outside the CDR3, taken from reference TRBV11-2 and TRBJ2-3): EAGVAQSPRYKIIEKRQSVAFWCNPISGHATLYWYQQILGQGPKLLIQFQNNGVVDDSQLPKDRFSAERLKGVDSTLKIQPAKLEDSAVYLCASSSFSGSSTDTQYFGPGTRLTVL.